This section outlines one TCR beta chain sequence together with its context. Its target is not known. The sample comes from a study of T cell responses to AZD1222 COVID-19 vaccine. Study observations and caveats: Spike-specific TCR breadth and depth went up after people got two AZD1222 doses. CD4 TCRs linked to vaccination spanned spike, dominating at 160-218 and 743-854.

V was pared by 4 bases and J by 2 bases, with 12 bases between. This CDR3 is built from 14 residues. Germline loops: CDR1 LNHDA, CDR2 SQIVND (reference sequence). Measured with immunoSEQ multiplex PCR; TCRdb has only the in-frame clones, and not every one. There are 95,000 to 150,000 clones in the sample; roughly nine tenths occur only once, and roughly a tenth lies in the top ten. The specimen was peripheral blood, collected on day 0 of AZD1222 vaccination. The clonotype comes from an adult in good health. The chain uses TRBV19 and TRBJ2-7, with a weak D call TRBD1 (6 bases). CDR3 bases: TGTGCCAGTAGTACCCACAGGGTACCCTACGAGCAGTACTTC. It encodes CASSTHRVPYEQYF.